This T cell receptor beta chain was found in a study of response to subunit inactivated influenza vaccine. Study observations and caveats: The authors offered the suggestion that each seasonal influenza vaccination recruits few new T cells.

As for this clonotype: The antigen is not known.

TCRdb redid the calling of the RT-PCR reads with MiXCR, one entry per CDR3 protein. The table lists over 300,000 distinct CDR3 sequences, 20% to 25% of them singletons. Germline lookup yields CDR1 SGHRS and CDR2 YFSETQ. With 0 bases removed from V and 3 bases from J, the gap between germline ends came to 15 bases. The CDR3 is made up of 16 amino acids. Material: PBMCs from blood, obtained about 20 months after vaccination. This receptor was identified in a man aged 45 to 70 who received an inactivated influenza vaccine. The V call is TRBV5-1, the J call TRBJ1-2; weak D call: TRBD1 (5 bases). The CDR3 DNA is TGCGCCAGCAGCTTGGAGTCGTTCGGGGGGTACTATGGCTACACCTTC. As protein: CASSLESFGGYYGYTF. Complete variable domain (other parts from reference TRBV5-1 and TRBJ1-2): KAGVTQTPRYLIKTRGQQVTLSCSPISGHRSVSWYQQTPGQGLQFLFEYFSETQRNKGNFPGRFSGRQFSNSRSEMNVSTLELGDSALYLCASSLESFGGYYGYTFGSGTRLTVV.